Listed below are T cell receptor beta chains from one sample, sequenced in a study of blood T cell repertoires in COVID-19. Some clones are missing from TCRdb's copy, which holds only in-frame ones; the method was immunoSEQ multiplex PCR. The sample includes about 39,000 clones, 70% to 90% seen only once; the top ten take less than 12%. The sample consisted of peripheral blood. The origin of the receptors is a man aged 60-69 years in a cohort sampled during active COVID-19. Both conserved end residues are part of each CDR3. A D gene is named only where the DNA matches it firmly. The listing skips clone size in some rows; elsewhere it reads once, few, many or a size class.

V gene	D gene	J gene	clone size	CDR3 DNA	CDR3 protein
TRBV5-1	.	TRBJ1-1	.	TGCGCCAGCAGCGCAGGGGATAGGGCTGAAGCTTTCTTT	CASSAGDRAEAFF
TRBV20-1	TRBD2	TRBJ2-3	.	TGCAGTGCTGGTGGGGGACTAGCGGAAGATACGCAGTATTTT	CSAGGGLAEDTQYF
TRBV10-3	TRBD1	TRBJ2-5	.	TGTGCCATCAGTGAGGCCCTCGTGGGGACAGGGTTCCAAGAGACCCAGTACTTC	CAISEALVGTGFQETQYF
TRBV19	TRBD1	TRBJ1-1	few	TGTGCCAGTAGTCCGGGACAGGGGATCACTGAAGCTTTCTTT	CASSPGQGITEAFF
TRBV10-1	TRBD1	TRBJ2-3	.	TGCGCCAGCAGCGAGGGGGCATACAGCACAGATACGCAGTATTTT	CASSEGAYSTDTQYF
TRBV5-6	.	TRBJ2-3	.	TGTGCCAGCAGCTTGGGCAGGGGTGAGGGCACAGATACGCAGTATTTT	CASSLGRGEGTDTQYF
TRBV6-6	TRBD1	TRBJ1-4	.	TGTGCCAGCAGCGCGGACAGGGGGCGCCCTGAAAAACTGTTTTTT	CASSADRGRPEKLFF
TRBV14	TRBD1	TRBJ2-5	.	TGTGCCAGCAGCCTAGGACAGGCCGGTGAGACCCAGTACTTC	CASSLGQAGETQYF
TRBV11-2	.	TRBJ2-7	few	TGTGCCAGCAGCTTACCCCAGGGAAGTACCTACGAGCAGTACTTC	CASSLPQGSTYEQYF
TRBV29-1	.	TRBJ2-3	.	TGCAGCGGAAAAGGGACTCGAACTAGCACAGATACGCAGTATTTT	CSGKGTRTSTDTQYF
TRBV19	TRBD2	TRBJ2-7	once	TGTGCCAGTAGTATAGTTGCCAGCGGGGGGGCCATAACCTACGAGCAGTACTTC	CASSIVASGGAITYEQYF
TRBV5-1	TRBD2	TRBJ2-1	.	TGCGCCAGCAGCTTGGCCGGGACTAGCGGGAGTCTGGGCTCCTACAATGAGCAGTTCTTC	CASSLAGTSGSLGSYNEQFF
TRBV7-9	TRBD1	TRBJ2-1	once	TGTGCCAGCAGCGGGACAGGGGGGCATGAGCAGTTCTTC	CASSGTGGHEQFF
TRBV7-2	TRBD1	TRBJ1-2	once	TGTGCCAGCAGCACCCGACAGGGGGCGGGCGGCTACACCTTC	CASSTRQGAGGYTF
TRBV28	TRBD1	TRBJ1-2	.	TGTGCCACAACAGGGGGCTATATCTATGGCTACACCTTC	CATTGGYIYGYTF
TRBV4-3	.	TRBJ1-1	.	TGCGCCAGCAGCCAAGAGGTTCAGCGAGGCACTGAAGCTTTCTTT	CASSQEVQRGTEAFF
TRBV25-1	TRBD2	TRBJ2-7	once	TGTGCCAGCAGTGAACCCAGGGAGGGCTACGAGCAGTACTTC	CASSEPREGYEQYF
TRBV5-4	TRBD2	TRBJ2-1	once	TGTGCCAGCAGCTTGCGCCCGACTAGCGGCAATGAGCAGTTCTTC	CASSLRPTSGNEQFF
TRBV4-3	TRBD1	TRBJ1-4	.	TGCGCCAGCAGCCTAGGGGGCACAGGGAGAAATGAAAAACTGTTTTTT	CASSLGGTGRNEKLFF
TRBV6-2/TRBV6-3	TRBD1	TRBJ1-5	.	TGTGCCAGCAGTTATGGCAGGGGGCTTAAGAGCAATCAGCCCCAGCATTTT	CASSYGRGLKSNQPQHF
TRBV28	.	TRBJ1-5	.	TGTGCCAGCAGCTTCGGGACACTTTTCGAGCCCCAGCATTTT	CASSFGTLFEPQHF
TRBV4-1	TRBD2	TRBJ2-7	.	TGCGCCAGCAGCCAAGAGCCTAGCGGGAACTCCTACGAGCAGTACTTC	CASSQEPSGNSYEQYF
TRBV13	.	TRBJ1-4	.	TGTGCCAGCAGCCCTCGCGGGGGGAGGGGCGCCGGTGAAAAACTGTTTTTT	CASSPRGGRGAGEKLFF
TRBV30	TRBD1	TRBJ1-1	.	TGTGCCTGGAGTTTACAGGGGAAAACTGAAGCTTTCTTT	CAWSLQGKTEAFF
TRBV28	TRBD1	TRBJ1-4	few	TGTGCCAGCAGTTTGGGGGACAGGGTGAGCGAAAAACTGTTTTTT	CASSLGDRVSEKLFF
TRBV28	TRBD1	TRBJ1-2	few	TGTGCCAGCAGTTTGGGACAGCTCTATGGCTACACCTTC	CASSLGQLYGYTF
TRBV7-2	TRBD1	TRBJ2-5	.	TGTGCCAGCAGCTTAGCAGGGACAGCCAAAGAGACCCAGTACTTC	CASSLAGTAKETQYF
TRBV5-1	.	TRBJ1-4	.	TGCGCCAGCAGCCCAATTTTCCGGGAACGGGAAAAACTGTTTTTT	CASSPIFREREKLFF
TRBV13	TRBD2	TRBJ2-5	once	TGTGCCAGCAGCAGGGGACTAGGGCAAGAGACCCAGTACTTC	CASSRGLGQETQYF
TRBV4-1	.	TRBJ2-7	.	TGCGCCAGCAGCTACGACCCAAACTATGAGCAGTACTTC	CASSYDPNYEQYF
TRBV10-1	.	TRBJ2-5	.	TGCGCCAGCAGTGACAGCAGAACAGGATTAGAGACCCAGTACTTC	CASSDSRTGLETQYF
TRBV7-2	.	TRBJ1-4	.	TGTGCCAGCTCGTGGGCATCCGATGAAAAACTGTTTTTT	CASSWASDEKLFF
TRBV27	.	TRBJ1-5	.	TGTGCCAGCAGTGAACAGGGATCCAATCAGCCCCAGCATTTT	CASSEQGSNQPQHF
TRBV27	TRBD1	TRBJ1-5	.	TGTGCCAGCAGTTTCAGGGGGCGAGAGCCCCAGCATTTT	CASSFRGREPQHF
TRBV27	.	TRBJ2-4	once	TGTGCCAGCAGCCCGAGGCAGACCGCCAAAAACATTCAGTACTTC	CASSPRQTAKNIQYF
TRBV29-1	.	TRBJ1-1	.	TGCAGCGTTGAAGCAAGCCTCAGGGCGAACACTGAAGCTTTCTTT	CSVEASLRANTEAFF
TRBV9	.	TRBJ2-7	.	TGTGCCAGCAGCGTAGATGCCGGGAGCACCTACGAGCAGTACTTC	CASSVDAGSTYEQYF
TRBV5-1	.	TRBJ2-5	.	TGCGCCAGCAGCTTGTCAGCCGAGGGCCGGGAGACCCAGTACTTC	CASSLSAEGRETQYF
TRBV5-1	TRBD2	TRBJ2-7	.	TGCGCCAGCAGCGTAAGCGGGAGCTCCTACGAGCAGTACTTC	CASSVSGSSYEQYF
TRBV5-4	.	TRBJ2-1	.	TGTGCCAGCAGCTTGGACAGACAAGTGGGTGAGCAGTTCTTC	CASSLDRQVGEQFF
TRBV27	.	TRBJ2-3	once	TGTGCCAGCGGCCCTAGCACAGATACGCAGTATTTT	CASGPSTDTQYF
TRBV19	TRBD1	TRBJ2-3	.	TGTGCCAGTAGGAAAGACCCAGGGGGTGGTGCAGATACGCAGTATTTT	CASRKDPGGGADTQYF
TRBV27	TRBD1	TRBJ1-2	.	TGTGCCAGCAGTTCCCGGGACAGGGAATACTATGGCTACACCTTC	CASSSRDREYYGYTF
TRBV9	TRBD1	TRBJ2-1	.	TGTGCCAGCAGCCGAGACCTTGGGACAGGCGGTGAGCAGTTCTTC	CASSRDLGTGGEQFF
TRBV10-3	TRBD2	TRBJ2-1	.	TGTGCCATCAGGGGGCCCCAAGCGGGGGTATACAATGAGCAGTTCTTC	CAIRGPQAGVYNEQFF
TRBV4-1	.	TRBJ2-5	once	TGCGCCAGCAGCCAGGGTCCCCTTCAAAGACAGGCGAGGCAGACCCAGTACTTC	CASSQGPLQRQARQTQYF
TRBV3-1/TRBV3-2	TRBD1	TRBJ1-5	.	TGTGCCAGCAGCCGCTCGGGACAGGGCCCCATCAATCAGCCCCAGCATTTT	CASSRSGQGPINQPQHF
TRBV3-1/TRBV3-2	TRBD2	TRBJ2-5	.	TGTGCCAGCAGCCAATGGGGGCTCCTAGCGGGAGCGGAGACCCAGTACTTC	CASSQWGLLAGAETQYF
TRBV4-3	.	TRBJ2-5	.	TGCGCCAGCAGCCAAGATCGGCGGGGGACCCAGTACTTC	CASSQDRRGTQYF
TRBV15	TRBD1	TRBJ1-4	.	TGTGCCACCAGTCGTCTTCGAGGGGGCTTGAATGAAAAACTGTTTTTT	CATSRLRGGLNEKLFF